This entry is about one T cell receptor beta chain. Measured with immunoSEQ multiplex PCR; TCRdb has only the in-frame clones, and not every one. The sample carries 150,000 to 190,000 clones, 75% to 90% recorded once. This sample is drawn from a study of blood T cell repertoires in COVID-19. Study in general: The analysed material was cDNA or gDNA that came from T cells, B-cell-depleted T cells, or PBMCs.

In germline, CDR1 is SGHTA, CDR2 FQGNSA. This CDR3 region has 16 residues. V was clipped by 5 bases and J by 6 bases; unmatched bases: 7. The rearrangement links TRBV7-2 to TRBJ2-2; 12 positions match TRBD2. This TCR was sampled from a woman aged 40 to 55 with acute or convalescent COVID-19. The sequenced material came from peripheral blood. The CDR3 DNA is TGTGCCAGCAGCACAGGACTAGCGGGGTCCCCCGGGGAGCTGTTTTTT. This encodes CASSTGLAGSPGELFF. Full variable domain (rest looked up from reference TRBV7-2 and TRBJ2-2): GAGVSQSPSNKVTEKGKDVELRCDPISGHTALYWYRQSLGQGLEFLIYFQGNSAPDKSGLPSDRFSAERTGGSVSTLTIQRTQQEDSAVYLCASSTGLAGSPGELFFGEGSRLTVL.